This T cell receptor (beta chain) appears in the sequencing data of a study of early T cells in non-severe SARS-CoV-2 infection. The overall study: Sequencing of unsorted whole blood was done on bulk RNA, leaving chains unpaired.

The V and J ends lost 3 bases and 2 bases respectively, with 18 bases between them. CDR3 length: 16 residues. Germline CDR1 SGHRS, CDR2 YFSETQ. Individual cDNA molecules received unique molecular identifiers during library preparation. TCRdb re-called the 5' RACE reads through MiXCR, storing one row per CDR3 protein. The sample has approximately 52,000 distinct CDR3 sequences; approximately 8% are singletons. This sequence originates from an adult who was a healthcare worker with PCR-confirmed SARS-CoV-2 infection or an uninfected control (not recorded which). This chain joins TRBV5-1 and TRBJ2-7, with a weak D call TRBD2 (5 bases). Sequencing was performed on whole blood. CDR3 loop: CASSSTGSGGTYEQYF. CDR3 nucleotides: TGCGCCAGCAGCTCAACGGGCAGCGGAGGCACCTACGAGCAGTACTTC. Based on the CDR3 plus reference TRBV5-1 and TRBJ2-7, the full variable domain is KAGVTQTPRYLIKTRGQQVTLSCSPISGHRSVSWYQQTPGQGLQFLFEYFSETQRNKGNFPGRFSGRQFSNSRSEMNVSTLELGDSALYLCASSSTGSGGTYEQYFGPGTRLTVT.